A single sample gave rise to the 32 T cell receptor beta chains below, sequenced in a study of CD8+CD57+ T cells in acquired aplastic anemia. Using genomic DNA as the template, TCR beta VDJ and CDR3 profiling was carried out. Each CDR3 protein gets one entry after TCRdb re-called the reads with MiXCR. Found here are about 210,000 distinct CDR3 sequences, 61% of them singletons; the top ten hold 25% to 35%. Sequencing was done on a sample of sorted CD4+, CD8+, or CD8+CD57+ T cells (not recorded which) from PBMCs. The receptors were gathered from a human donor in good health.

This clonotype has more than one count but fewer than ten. CDR3 DNA sequence: TGTGCCAGTAGTATAGACTACTCCACAGATACGCAGTATTTT. Amino acids: CASSIDYSTDTQYF. The chain links TRBV19 to TRBJ2-3; D is uncertain. This CDR3 is built from 14 residues. Germline CDR1 LNHDA, CDR2 SQIVND (reference sequence). V dropped 0 bases and J dropped 2 bases, with 6 bases sitting between them. The full variable domain, its missing parts supplied by reference TRBV19 and TRBJ2-3, is DGGITQSPKYLFRKEGQNVTLSCEQNLNHDAMYWYRQDPGQGLRLIYYSQIVNDFQKGDIAEGYSVSREKKESFPLTVTSAQKNPTAFYLCASSIDYSTDTQYFGPGTRLTVL.

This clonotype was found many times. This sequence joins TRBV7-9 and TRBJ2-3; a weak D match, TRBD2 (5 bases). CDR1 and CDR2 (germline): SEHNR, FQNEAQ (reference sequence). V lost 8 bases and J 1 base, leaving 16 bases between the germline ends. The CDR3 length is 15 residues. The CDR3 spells CASRDEGRRTDTQYF. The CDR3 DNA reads TGTGCCAGCCGAGACGAGGGAAGACGCACAGATACGCAGTATTTT.

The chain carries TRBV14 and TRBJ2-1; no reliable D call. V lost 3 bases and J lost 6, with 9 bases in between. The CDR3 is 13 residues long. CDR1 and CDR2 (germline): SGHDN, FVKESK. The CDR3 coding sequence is TGTGCCAGCAGCCAGGCCGCCTCCAATGAGCAGTTCTTC. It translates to CASSQAASNEQFF.

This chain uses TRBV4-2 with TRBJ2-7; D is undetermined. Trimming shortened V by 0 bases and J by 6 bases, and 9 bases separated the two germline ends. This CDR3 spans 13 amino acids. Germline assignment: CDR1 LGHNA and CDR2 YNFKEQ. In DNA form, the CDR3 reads TGTGCCAGCAGCCAAGATGGTTTTTCCGAGCAGTACTTC. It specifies CASSQDGFSEQYF.

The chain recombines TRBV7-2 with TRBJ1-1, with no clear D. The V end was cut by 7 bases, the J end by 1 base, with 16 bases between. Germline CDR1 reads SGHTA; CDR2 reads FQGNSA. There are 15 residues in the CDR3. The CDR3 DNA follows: TGTGCCAGCACCCCCTCGGGCAGCCGGAACACTGAAGCTTTCTTT. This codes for CASTPSGSRNTEAFF.

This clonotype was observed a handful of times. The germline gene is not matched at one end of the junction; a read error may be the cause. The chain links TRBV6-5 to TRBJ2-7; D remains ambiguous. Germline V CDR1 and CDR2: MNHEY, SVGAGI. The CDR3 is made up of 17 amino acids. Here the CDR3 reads CAISGVTMVDGSYEQYF. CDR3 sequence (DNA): TGTGCCATCAGTGGGGTGACAATGGTTGATGGGTCCTACGAGCAGTACTTC.

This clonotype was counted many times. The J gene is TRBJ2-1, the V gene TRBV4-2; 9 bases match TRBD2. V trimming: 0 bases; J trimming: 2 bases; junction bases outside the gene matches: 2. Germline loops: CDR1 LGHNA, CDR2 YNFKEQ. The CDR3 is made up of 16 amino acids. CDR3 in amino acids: CASSQEGGGAYNEQFF. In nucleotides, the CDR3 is TGTGCCAGCAGCCAAGAAGGCGGGGGGGCCTACAATGAGCAGTTCTTC.

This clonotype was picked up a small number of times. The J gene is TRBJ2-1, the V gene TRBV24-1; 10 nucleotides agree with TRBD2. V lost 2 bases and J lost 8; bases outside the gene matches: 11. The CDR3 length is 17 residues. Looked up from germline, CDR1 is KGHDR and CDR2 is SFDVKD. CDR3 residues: CATSDSPRAGGPHEQFF. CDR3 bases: TGTGCCACCAGTGATTCCCCTAGAGCGGGGGGGCCCCATGAGCAGTTCTTC.

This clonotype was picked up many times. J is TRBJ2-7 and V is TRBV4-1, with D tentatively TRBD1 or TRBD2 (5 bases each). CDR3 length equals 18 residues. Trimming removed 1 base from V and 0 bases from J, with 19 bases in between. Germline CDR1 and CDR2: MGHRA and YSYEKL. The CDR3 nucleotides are TGCGCCAGCAGCCAAGCCGCCGGGACCCGAGGATTCTCCTACGAGCAGTACTTC. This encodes CASSQAAGTRGFSYEQYF.

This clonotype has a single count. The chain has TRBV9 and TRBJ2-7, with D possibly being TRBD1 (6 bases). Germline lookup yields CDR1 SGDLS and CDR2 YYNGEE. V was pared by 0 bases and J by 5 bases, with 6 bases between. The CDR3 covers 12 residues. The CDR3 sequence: CASSVDRDEQYF. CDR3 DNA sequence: TGTGCCAGCAGCGTAGACAGGGACGAGCAGTACTTC.

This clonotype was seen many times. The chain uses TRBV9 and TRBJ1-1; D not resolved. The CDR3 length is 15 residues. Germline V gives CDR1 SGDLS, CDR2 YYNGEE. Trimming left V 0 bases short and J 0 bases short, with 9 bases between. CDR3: CASSVEVGVNTEAFF. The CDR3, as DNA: TGTGCCAGCAGCGTAGAGGTAGGAGTGAACACTGAAGCTTTCTTT.

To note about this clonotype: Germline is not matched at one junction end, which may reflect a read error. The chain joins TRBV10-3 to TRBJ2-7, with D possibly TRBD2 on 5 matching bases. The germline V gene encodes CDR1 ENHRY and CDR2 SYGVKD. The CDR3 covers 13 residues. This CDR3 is CATKLESLALIVF. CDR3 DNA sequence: TGTGCCACCAAACTAGAATCGTTGGCCCTGATCGTCTTC.

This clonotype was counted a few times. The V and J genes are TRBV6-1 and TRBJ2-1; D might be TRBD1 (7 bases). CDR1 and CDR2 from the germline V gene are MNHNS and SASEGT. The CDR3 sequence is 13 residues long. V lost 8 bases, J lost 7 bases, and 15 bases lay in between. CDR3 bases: TGTGCCAGCCACCGACAGGGAGGAAATGAGCAGTTCTTC. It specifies CASHRQGGNEQFF.

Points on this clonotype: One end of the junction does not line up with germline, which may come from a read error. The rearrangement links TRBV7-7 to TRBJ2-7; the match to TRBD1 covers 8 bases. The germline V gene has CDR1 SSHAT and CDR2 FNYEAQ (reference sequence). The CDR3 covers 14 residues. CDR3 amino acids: CASSPGQGNPEQYF. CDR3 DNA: TGTGCTAGCAGCCCAGGACAGGGTAATCCCGAGCAGTACTTC.

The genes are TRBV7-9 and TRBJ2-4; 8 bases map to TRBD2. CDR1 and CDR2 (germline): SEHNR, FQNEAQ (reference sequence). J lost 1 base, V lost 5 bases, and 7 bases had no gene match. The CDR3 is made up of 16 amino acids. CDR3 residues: CASSRGGSSAKNIQYF. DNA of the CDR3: TGTGCCAGCAGCCGGGGGGGTTCATCGGCCAAAAACATTCAGTACTTC. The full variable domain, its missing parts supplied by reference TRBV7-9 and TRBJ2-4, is DTGVSQNPRHKITKRGQNVTFRCDPISEHNRLYWYRQTLGQGPEFLTYFQNEAQLEKSRLLSDRFSAERPKGSFSTLEIQRTEQGDSAMYLCASSRGGSSAKNIQYFGAGTRLSVL.

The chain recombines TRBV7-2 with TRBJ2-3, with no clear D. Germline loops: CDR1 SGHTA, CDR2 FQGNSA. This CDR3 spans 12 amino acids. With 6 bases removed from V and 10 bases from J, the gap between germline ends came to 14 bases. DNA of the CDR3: TGTGCCAGCAGTGTCAGTGTTAAAGCGCAGTATTTT. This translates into CASSVSVKAQYF.

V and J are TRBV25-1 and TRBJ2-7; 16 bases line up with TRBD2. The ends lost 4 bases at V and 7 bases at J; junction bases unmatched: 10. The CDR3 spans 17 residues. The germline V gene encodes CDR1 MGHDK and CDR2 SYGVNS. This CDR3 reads CASSVIGTSGGAGEQYF. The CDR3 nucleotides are TGTGCCAGCAGTGTCATTGGGACTAGCGGGGGGGCGGGGGAGCAGTACTTC.

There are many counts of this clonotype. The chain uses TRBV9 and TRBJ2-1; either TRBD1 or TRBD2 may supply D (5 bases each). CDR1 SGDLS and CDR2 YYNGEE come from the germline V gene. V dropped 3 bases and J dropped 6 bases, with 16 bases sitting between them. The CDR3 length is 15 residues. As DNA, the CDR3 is TGTGCCAGCAGCGGAGGTGGGGGAGTGGTCAATGAGCAGTTCTTC. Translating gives CASSGGGGVVNEQFF.

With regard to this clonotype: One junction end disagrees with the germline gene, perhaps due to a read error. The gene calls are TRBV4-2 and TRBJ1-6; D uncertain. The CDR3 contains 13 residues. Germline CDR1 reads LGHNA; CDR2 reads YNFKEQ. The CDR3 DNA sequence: TGTGCCAGCAGCAAGTGGGGTCGTGAAGCGTCCTCCTTT. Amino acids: CASSKWGREASSF.

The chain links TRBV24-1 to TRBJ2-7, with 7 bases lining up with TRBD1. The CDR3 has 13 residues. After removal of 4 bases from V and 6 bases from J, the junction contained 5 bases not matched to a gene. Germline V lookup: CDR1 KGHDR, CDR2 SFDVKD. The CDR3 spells CATSEPTGREQYF. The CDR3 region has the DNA TGTGCCACCAGTGAGCCGACAGGGCGCGAGCAGTACTTC.

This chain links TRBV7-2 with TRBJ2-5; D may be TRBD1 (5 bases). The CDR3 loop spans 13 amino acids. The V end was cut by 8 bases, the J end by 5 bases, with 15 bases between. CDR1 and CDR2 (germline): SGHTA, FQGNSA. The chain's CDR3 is CASGRGFKETQYF. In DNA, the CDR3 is TGTGCCAGCGGAAGGGGTTTTAAGGAGACCCAGTACTTC.

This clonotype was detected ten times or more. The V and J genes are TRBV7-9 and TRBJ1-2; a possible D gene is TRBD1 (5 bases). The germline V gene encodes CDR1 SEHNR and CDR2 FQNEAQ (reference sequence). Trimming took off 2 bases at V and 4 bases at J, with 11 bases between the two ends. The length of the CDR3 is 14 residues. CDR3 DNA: TGTGCCAGCAGCTTACCAGACAGCAGCTATGGCTACACCTTC. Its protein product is CASSLPDSSYGYTF.

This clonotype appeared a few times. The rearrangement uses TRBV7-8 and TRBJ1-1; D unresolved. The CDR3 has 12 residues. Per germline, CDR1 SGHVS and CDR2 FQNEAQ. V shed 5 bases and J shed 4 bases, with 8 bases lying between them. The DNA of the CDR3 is TGTGCCAGCAGCAAGACACGCACTGAAGCTTTCTTT. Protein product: CASSKTRTEAFF.

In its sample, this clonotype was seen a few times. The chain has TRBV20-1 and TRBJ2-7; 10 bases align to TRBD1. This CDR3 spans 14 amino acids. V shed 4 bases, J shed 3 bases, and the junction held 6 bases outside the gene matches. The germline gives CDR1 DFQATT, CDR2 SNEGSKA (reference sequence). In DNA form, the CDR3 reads TGCAGTGCTAACGACAGGGGGCAAGGCTACGAGCAGTACTTC. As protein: CSANDRGQGYEQYF.

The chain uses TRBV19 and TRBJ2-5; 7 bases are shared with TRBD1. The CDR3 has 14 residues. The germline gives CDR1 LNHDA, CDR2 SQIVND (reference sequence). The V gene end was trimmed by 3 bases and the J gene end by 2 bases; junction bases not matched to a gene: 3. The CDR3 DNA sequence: TGTGCCAGTAGTATCGGGACAGCTCAAGAGACCCAGTACTTC. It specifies CASSIGTAQETQYF. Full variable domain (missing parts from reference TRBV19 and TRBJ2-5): DGGITQSPKYLFRKEGQNVTLSCEQNLNHDAMYWYRQDPGQGLRLIYYSQIVNDFQKGDIAEGYSVSREKKESFPLTVTSAQKNPTAFYLCASSIGTAQETQYFGPGTRLLVL.

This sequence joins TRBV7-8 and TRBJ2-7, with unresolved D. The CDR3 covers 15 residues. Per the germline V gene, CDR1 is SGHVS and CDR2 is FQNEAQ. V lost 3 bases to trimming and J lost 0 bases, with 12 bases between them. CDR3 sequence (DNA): TGTGCCAGCAGCTTTGGACGGGTGAGCTCCTACGAGCAGTACTTC. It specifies CASSFGRVSSYEQYF.

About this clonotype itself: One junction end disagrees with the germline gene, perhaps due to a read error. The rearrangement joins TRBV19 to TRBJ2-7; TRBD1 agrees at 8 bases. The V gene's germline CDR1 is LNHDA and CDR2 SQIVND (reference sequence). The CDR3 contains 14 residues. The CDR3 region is CANSIVGQGYEQCF. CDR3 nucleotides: TGTGCCAATAGTATCGTAGGACAGGGTTACGAGCAGTGCTTC.

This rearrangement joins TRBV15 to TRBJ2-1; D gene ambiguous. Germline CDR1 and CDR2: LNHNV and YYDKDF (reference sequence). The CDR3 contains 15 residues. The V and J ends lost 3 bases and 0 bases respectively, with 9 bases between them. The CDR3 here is CATSSEMSSYNEQFF. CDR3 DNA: TGTGCCACCAGCAGCGAAATGAGCTCCTACAATGAGCAGTTCTTC.

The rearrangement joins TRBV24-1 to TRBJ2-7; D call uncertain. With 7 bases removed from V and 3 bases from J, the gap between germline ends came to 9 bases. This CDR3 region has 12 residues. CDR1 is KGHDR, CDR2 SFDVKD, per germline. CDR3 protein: CATRDVNYEQYF. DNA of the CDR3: TGTGCCACCAGGGACGTGAACTACGAGCAGTACTTC.

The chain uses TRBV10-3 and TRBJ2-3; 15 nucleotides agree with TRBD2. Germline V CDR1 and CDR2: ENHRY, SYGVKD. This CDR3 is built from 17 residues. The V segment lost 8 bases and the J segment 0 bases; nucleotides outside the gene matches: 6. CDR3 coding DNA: TGTGCCATCTCGGGACTAGCGGGGGGCACTAGCACAGATACGCAGTATTTT. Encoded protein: CAISGLAGGTSTDTQYF.

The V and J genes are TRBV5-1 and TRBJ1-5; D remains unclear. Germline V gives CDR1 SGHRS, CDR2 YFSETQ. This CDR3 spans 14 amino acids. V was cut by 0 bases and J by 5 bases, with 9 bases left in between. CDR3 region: CASSLAGGYQPQHF. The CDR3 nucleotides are TGCGCCAGCAGCTTGGCGGGCGGTTATCAGCCCCAGCATTTT.

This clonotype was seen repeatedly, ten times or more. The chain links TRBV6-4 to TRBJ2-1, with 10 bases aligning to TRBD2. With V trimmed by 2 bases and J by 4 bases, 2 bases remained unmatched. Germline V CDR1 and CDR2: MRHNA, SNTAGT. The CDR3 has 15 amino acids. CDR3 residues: CASSDGTSEYNEQFF. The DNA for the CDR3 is TGTGCCAGCAGTGACGGGACTAGCGAATACAATGAGCAGTTCTTC.